This T cell receptor beta chain was captured by sequencing in a study of breast tumors, draining lymph nodes, adjacent tissues. Study findings and constraints: That most tumor T cells come from lymph nodes remained unproven. Tumor TCR diversity was below lymph nodes but above nontumor tissue. Findings are consistent with lymph node origin and intratumoral expansion of most tumor T cells.

Breast cancer patients provided tissue from their axillary draining lymph nodes. The germline V gene has CDR1 LGHNA and CDR2 YSLEER. This CDR3 has 15 amino acids. Trimming pared 0 bases from V and 8 bases from J, leaving 13 bases between. One entry per CDR3 protein, called by TCRdb with MiXCR from the multiplex PCR reads. The table lists over 250,000 distinct CDR3 sequences, around 31% of them singletons, with 1.1% in the top ten. This clonotype was observed at least ten times. The antigen remains undetermined. The chain is built from TRBV4-3 and TRBJ1-4; D may be TRBD1 (5 bases). The source material was axillary lymph node tissue. The TCR originated in a female donor with breast cancer. Some clones in this sample may be carry-over from other donors' samples. The CDR3 coding sequence is TGCGCCAGCAGCCAAGATTTCGGGGGGGAGGAAAAACTGTTTTTT. The encoded protein is CASSQDFGGEEKLFF.